Listed below are T cell receptor beta chains from one sample, sequenced in a study of blood T cells in healthy people across ages. TCRdb redid the calling of the 5' RACE reads with MiXCR, one entry per CDR3 protein. Among approximately 820,000 distinct CDR3 sequences listed, around 43% were seen once. The source material was blood. Receptor source: a man between 60 and 75 years old in good health. Both conserved end residues are part of each CDR3. Each record gives: J gene, D gene, V gene, clone size, CDR3 protein, CDR3 DNA. The D gene is left open where the match is weak. Not all rows give a size; the values are once, few, many and, for expanded clones, a class.

j_gene: TRBJ1-5; d_gene: NA; v_gene: TRBV20-1; abundance: NA; CDR3aa: CSARGYSNQPQHF; CDR3nt: TGCAGTGCTAGAGGGTATAGCAATCAGCCCCAGCATTTT
j_gene: TRBJ2-5; d_gene: NA; v_gene: TRBV28; abundance: NA; CDR3aa: CASSNWAGETQYF; CDR3nt: TGTGCCAGCAGTAACTGGGCCGGAGAGACCCAGTACTTC
j_gene: TRBJ2-2; d_gene: NA; v_gene: TRBV29-1; abundance: NA; CDR3aa: CSVDLSTGELFF; CDR3nt: TGCAGCGTTGATCTCAGCACCGGGGAGCTGTTTTTT
j_gene: TRBJ2-1; d_gene: NA; v_gene: TRBV11-2; abundance: NA; CDR3aa: CASNTGLSEQFF; CDR3nt: TGTGCCAGCAACACAGGGTTAAGTGAGCAGTTCTTC
j_gene: TRBJ2-5; d_gene: NA; v_gene: TRBV10-2; abundance: NA; CDR3aa: CASSPPGSLGSETQYF; CDR3nt: TGCGCCAGCAGTCCCCCGGGCTCCCTTGGTTCGGAGACCCAGTACTTC
j_gene: TRBJ1-2; d_gene: NA; v_gene: TRBV12-3/TRBV12-4; abundance: NA; CDR3aa: CASSSGWDGYTF; CDR3nt: TGTGCCAGCAGTTCTGGGTGGGATGGCTACACCTTC
j_gene: TRBJ2-7; d_gene: NA; v_gene: TRBV7-9; abundance: NA; CDR3aa: CAGSLRGATYEQYF; CDR3nt: TGTGCCGGCAGCTTGAGAGGGGCTACCTACGAGCAGTACTTC
j_gene: TRBJ2-3; d_gene: NA; v_gene: TRBV24-1; abundance: NA; CDR3aa: CATSDHRERGNTDTQYF; CDR3nt: TGTGCCACCAGTGACCACAGGGAAAGGGGAAACACAGATACGCAGTATTTT
j_gene: TRBJ1-1; d_gene: NA; v_gene: TRBV12-3/TRBV12-4; abundance: NA; CDR3aa: CASSFGRGNTEAFF; CDR3nt: TGTGCCAGCAGTTTCGGCAGGGGGAACACTGAAGCTTTCTTT
j_gene: TRBJ1-2; d_gene: NA; v_gene: TRBV12-3/TRBV12-4; abundance: NA; CDR3aa: CASSFGGVSGYTF; CDR3nt: TGTGCCAGCAGTTTTGGGGGGGTTAGTGGCTACACCTTC
j_gene: TRBJ1-5; d_gene: NA; v_gene: TRBV6-6; abundance: once; CDR3aa: CASKGGSQPQHF; CDR3nt: TGTGCCAGCAAAGGGGGGTCCCAGCCCCAGCATTTT
j_gene: TRBJ2-5; d_gene: NA; v_gene: TRBV18; abundance: NA; CDR3aa: CASSPLESGEQYF; CDR3nt: TGTGCCAGCTCACCACTTGAGTCGGGGGAGCAGTACTTC
j_gene: TRBJ1-4; d_gene: TRBD1; v_gene: TRBV5-1; abundance: NA; CDR3aa: CASRSRTGGNEKLFF; CDR3nt: TGCGCCAGCAGATCCCGGACAGGAGGAAATGAAAAACTGTTTTTT
j_gene: TRBJ2-7; d_gene: TRBD2; v_gene: TRBV5-5; abundance: NA; CDR3aa: CASSLDSGFGSYEQYF; CDR3nt: TGTGCCAGCAGCTTGGATAGCGGGTTTGGTTCCTACGAGCAGTACTTC
j_gene: TRBJ2-1; d_gene: TRBD2; v_gene: TRBV27; abundance: NA; CDR3aa: CASSYLAGGGGQFF; CDR3nt: TGTGCCAGCAGTTATCTAGCGGGGGGCGGTGGGCAGTTCTTC
j_gene: TRBJ2-7; d_gene: NA; v_gene: TRBV20-1; abundance: NA; CDR3aa: CSARDFGTGAYEQYF; CDR3nt: TGCAGTGCTAGAGATTTCGGCACGGGGGCCTACGAGCAGTACTTC
j_gene: TRBJ1-5; d_gene: NA; v_gene: TRBV19; abundance: once; CDR3aa: CASSWGTFQPQHF; CDR3nt: TGTGCCAGTAGTTGGGGGACCTTCCAGCCCCAGCATTTT
j_gene: TRBJ1-4; d_gene: NA; v_gene: TRBV5-1; abundance: few; CDR3aa: CASSLGAGEEKLFF; CDR3nt: TGCGCCAGCAGCTTAGGGGCCGGAGAGGAAAAACTGTTTTTT
j_gene: TRBJ2-7; d_gene: TRBD2; v_gene: TRBV27; abundance: NA; CDR3aa: CASSLRLAGAPGLYEQYF; CDR3nt: TGTGCCAGCAGTTTACGACTAGCGGGGGCACCAGGCTTATACGAGCAGTACTTC
j_gene: TRBJ1-2; d_gene: NA; v_gene: TRBV18; abundance: NA; CDR3aa: CASSPPADYGYTF; CDR3nt: TGTGCCAGCTCACCACCGGCTGATTATGGCTACACCTTC
j_gene: TRBJ1-4; d_gene: NA; v_gene: TRBV18; abundance: NA; CDR3aa: CASSLSRSTTNEKLFF; CDR3nt: TGTGCCAGCTCACTATCCAGGAGCACAACTAATGAAAAACTGTTTTTT
j_gene: TRBJ2-3; d_gene: TRBD2; v_gene: TRBV5-4; abundance: NA; CDR3aa: CASSTGGGLDTQYF; CDR3nt: TGTGCCAGCAGCACCGGGGGGGGACTAGATACGCAGTATTTT
j_gene: TRBJ2-5; d_gene: TRBD2; v_gene: TRBV7-2; abundance: few; CDR3aa: CASSFWTSGGGETQYF; CDR3nt: TGTGCCAGCAGCTTCTGGACTAGCGGGGGTGGAGAGACCCAGTACTTC
j_gene: TRBJ1-2; d_gene: NA; v_gene: TRBV29-1; abundance: NA; CDR3aa: CSVEDIQGKNYGYTF; CDR3nt: TGCAGCGTTGAAGATATCCAGGGGAAGAACTATGGCTACACCTTC
j_gene: TRBJ1-4; d_gene: TRBD1; v_gene: TRBV6-1; abundance: NA; CDR3aa: CASSARTGGGEKLFF; CDR3nt: TGTGCCAGCAGTGCTCGTACAGGGGGCGGTGAAAAACTGTTTTTT
j_gene: TRBJ2-1; d_gene: TRBD2; v_gene: TRBV3-1; abundance: NA; CDR3aa: CASSQVPGGVNYNEQFF; CDR3nt: TGTGCCAGCAGCCAAGTCCCCGGGGGGGTTAATTACAATGAGCAGTTCTTC
j_gene: TRBJ2-5; d_gene: TRBD2; v_gene: TRBV7-2; abundance: NA; CDR3aa: CASSLVRASGQETQYF; CDR3nt: TGTGCCAGCAGCTTAGTACGGGCTAGCGGGCAAGAGACCCAGTACTTC
j_gene: TRBJ2-1; d_gene: TRBD1; v_gene: TRBV6-5; abundance: NA; CDR3aa: CASSRDSTFPYEQFF; CDR3nt: TGTGCCAGCAGCCGGGACAGCACGTTCCCCTACGAGCAGTTCTTC
j_gene: TRBJ2-2; d_gene: TRBD1; v_gene: TRBV25-1; abundance: NA; CDR3aa: CASTGGQGAAGELFF; CDR3nt: TGTGCCAGCACTGGGGGACAGGGGGCCGCCGGGGAGCTGTTTTTT
j_gene: TRBJ1-1; d_gene: NA; v_gene: TRBV25-1; abundance: NA; CDR3aa: CASSDTRLGTEAFF; CDR3nt: TGTGCCAGCAGTGATACCAGGCTAGGAACTGAAGCTTTCTTT
j_gene: TRBJ2-7; d_gene: NA; v_gene: TRBV5-1; abundance: NA; CDR3aa: CASSFIDGYEQYF; CDR3nt: TGCGCCAGCAGCTTTATTGACGGGTACGAGCAGTACTTC
j_gene: TRBJ2-7; d_gene: NA; v_gene: TRBV11-2; abundance: NA; CDR3aa: CASSSLLYGVEQYF; CDR3nt: TGTGCCAGCAGCTCCCTCCTTTACGGGGTCGAGCAGTACTTC
j_gene: TRBJ1-5; d_gene: NA; v_gene: TRBV5-5; abundance: NA; CDR3aa: CASSLEDSRRGNQPQHF; CDR3nt: TGTGCCAGCAGCTTGGAAGACAGTCGGAGGGGCAATCAGCCCCAGCATTTT
j_gene: TRBJ2-2; d_gene: NA; v_gene: TRBV6-2/TRBV6-3; abundance: NA; CDR3aa: CASRATRTGPGELFF; CDR3nt: TGTGCCAGCAGAGCGACGCGAACAGGGCCCGGGGAGCTGTTTTTT